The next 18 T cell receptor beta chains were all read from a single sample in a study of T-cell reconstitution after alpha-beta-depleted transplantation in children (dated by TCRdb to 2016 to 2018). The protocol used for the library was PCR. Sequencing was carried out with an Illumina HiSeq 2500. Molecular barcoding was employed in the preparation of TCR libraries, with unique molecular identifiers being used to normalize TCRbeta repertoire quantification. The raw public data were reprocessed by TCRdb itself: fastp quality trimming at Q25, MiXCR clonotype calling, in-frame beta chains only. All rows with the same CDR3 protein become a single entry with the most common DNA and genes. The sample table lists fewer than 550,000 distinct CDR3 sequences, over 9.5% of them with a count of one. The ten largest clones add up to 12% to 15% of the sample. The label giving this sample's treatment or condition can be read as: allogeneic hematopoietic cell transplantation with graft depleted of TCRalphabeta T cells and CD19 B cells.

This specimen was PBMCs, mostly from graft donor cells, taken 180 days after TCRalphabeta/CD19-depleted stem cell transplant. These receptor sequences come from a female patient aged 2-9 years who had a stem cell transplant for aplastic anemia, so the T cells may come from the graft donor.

The CDR3, as DNA: TGCGCCAGCAGCTCTCCAAGACAGGGGGCATACGAGCAGTACTTC. Its translation: CASSSPRQGAYEQYF. J is TRBJ2-7 and V is TRBV5-1; TRBD1 aligns across 10 bases. CDR1 SGHRS and CDR2 YFSETQ come from the germline V gene. The length of the CDR3 is 15 residues. J gave up 4 bases and V 3 bases, and 7 bases lay outside the gene matches.

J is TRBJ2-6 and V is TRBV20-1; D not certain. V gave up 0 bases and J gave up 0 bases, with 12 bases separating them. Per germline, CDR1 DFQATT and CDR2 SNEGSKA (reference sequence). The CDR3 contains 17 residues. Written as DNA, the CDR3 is TGCAGTGCTAGAGATGTCCGAACTACCTCTGGGGCCAACGTCCTGACTTTC. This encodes CSARDVRTTSGANVLTF.

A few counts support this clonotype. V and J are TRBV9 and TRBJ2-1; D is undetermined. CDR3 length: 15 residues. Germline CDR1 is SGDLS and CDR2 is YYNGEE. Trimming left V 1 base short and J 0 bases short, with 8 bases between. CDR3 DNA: TGTGCCAGCAGCGTATTTGGGGTCTCCTACAATGAGCAGTTCTTC. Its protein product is CASSVFGVSYNEQFF.

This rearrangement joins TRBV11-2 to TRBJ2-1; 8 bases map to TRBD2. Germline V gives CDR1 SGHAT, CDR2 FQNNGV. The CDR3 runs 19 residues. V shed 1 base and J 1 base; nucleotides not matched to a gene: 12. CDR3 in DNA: TGTGCCAGCAGCTTAGGTTGGCTAGCGGGTGCGGTTTCCTACAATGAGCAGTTCTTC. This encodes CASSLGWLAGAVSYNEQFF.

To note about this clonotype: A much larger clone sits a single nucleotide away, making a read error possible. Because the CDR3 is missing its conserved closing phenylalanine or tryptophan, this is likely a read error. DNA of the CDR3: TGCAGCGTTGAAAAACAGGGGGCGCGGCGGCAGTACCTC. Translating it yields CSVEKQGARRQYL. The chain recombines TRBV29-1 with TRBJ2-7, with 9 positions matching TRBD1. Germline V gives CDR1 SQVTM, CDR2 ANQGSEA. J was trimmed by 9 bases and V by 2 bases; bases with no gene match: 8. The length of the CDR3 is 13 residues.

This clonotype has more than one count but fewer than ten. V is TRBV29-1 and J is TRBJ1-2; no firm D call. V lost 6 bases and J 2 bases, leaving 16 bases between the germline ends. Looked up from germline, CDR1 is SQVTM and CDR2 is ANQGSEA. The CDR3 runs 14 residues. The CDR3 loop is CSVETRNWNYGYTF. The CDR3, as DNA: TGCAGCGTGGAGACGCGGAATTGGAACTATGGCTACACCTTC. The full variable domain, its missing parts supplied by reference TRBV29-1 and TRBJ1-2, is SAVISQKPSRDICQRGTSLTIQCQVDSQVTMMFWYRQQPGQSLTLIATANQGSEATYESGFVIDKFPISRPNLTFSTLTVSNMSPEDSSIYLCSVETRNWNYGYTFGSGTRLTVV.

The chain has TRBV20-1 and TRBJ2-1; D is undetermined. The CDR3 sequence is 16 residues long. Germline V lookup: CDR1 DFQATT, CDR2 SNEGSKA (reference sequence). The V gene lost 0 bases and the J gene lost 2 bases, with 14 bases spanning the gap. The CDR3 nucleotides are TGCAGTGCTAGAGATCCGAGCTGGAGTCCCTACAATGAGCAGTTCTTC. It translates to CSARDPSWSPYNEQFF.

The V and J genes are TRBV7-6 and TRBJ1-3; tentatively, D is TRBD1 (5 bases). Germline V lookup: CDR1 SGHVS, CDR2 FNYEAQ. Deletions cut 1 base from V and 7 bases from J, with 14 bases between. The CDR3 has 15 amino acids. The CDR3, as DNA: TGTGCCAGCAGCTTAGAGGCTCAGGGATGGAACACCATATATTTT. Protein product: CASSLEAQGWNTIYF.

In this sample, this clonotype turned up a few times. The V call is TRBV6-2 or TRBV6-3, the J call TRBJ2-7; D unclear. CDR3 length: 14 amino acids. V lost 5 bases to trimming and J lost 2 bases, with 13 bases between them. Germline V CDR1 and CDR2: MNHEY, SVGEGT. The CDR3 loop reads CASSTYMVTYEQYF. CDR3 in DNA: TGTGCCAGCAGTACCTACATGGTGACCTACGAGCAGTACTTC.

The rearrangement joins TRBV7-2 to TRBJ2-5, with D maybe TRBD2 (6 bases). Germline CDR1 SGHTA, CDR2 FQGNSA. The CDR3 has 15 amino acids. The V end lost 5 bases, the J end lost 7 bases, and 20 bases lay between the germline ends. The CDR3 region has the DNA TGTGCCAGCAGCCCACCGGGACTTTTGGAGGGGACCCAGTACTTC. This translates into CASSPPGLLEGTQYF.

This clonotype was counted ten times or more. CDR3 bases: TGTGCCACCAGTGATGTAAGAAATGGCAATCAGCCCCAGCATTTT. Protein sequence: CATSDVRNGNQPQHF. The rearrangement links TRBV24-1 to TRBJ1-5; D is ambiguous. Trimming cost V 3 bases and J 2 bases, with 10 bases left between them. In germline, CDR1 is KGHDR, CDR2 SFDVKD. This CDR3 is 15 amino acids long.

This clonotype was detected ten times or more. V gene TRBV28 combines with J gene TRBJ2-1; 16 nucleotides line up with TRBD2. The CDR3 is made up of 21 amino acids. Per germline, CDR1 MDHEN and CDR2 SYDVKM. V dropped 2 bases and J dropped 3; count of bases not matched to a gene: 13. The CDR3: CASSLGSGTSGRAVGYNEQFF. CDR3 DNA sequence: TGTGCCAGCAGTTTAGGGTCTGGGACTAGCGGGAGGGCGGTTGGCTACAATGAGCAGTTCTTC.

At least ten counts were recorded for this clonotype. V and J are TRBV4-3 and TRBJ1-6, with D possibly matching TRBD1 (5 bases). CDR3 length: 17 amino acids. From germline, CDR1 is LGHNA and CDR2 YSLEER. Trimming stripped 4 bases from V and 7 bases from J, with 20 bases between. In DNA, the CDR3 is TGCGCCAGCAGCCTAGACCATGGGGGGGTGGAAAATTCACCCCTCCACTTT. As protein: CASSLDHGGVENSPLHF.

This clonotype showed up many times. The CDR3 region has the DNA TGTGCCAGCAGCGTCACCCGTAGGGATACGCAGTATTTT. This sequence encodes CASSVTRRDTQYF. The genes are TRBV5-8 and TRBJ2-3, with D unresolved. With 4 bases removed from V and 6 bases from J, the gap between germline ends came to 12 bases. CDR3 length: 13 residues. The germline CDR1 and CDR2 sequences are SGHTS and YDEGEE. Full variable domain (missing parts from reference TRBV5-8 and TRBJ2-3): EAGVTQSPTHLIKTRGQQATLRCSPISGHTSVYWYQQALGLGLQFLLWYDEGEERNRGNFPPRFSGRQFPNYSSELNVNALELEDSALYLCASSVTRRDTQYFGPGTRLTVL.

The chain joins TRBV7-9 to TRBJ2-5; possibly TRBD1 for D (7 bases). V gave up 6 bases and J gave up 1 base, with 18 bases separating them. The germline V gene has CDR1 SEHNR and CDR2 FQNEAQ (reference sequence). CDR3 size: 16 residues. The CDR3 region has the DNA TGTGCCAGCAGGACAGGGAGGAAAGGGTTCCAAGAGACCCAGTACTTC. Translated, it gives CASRTGRKGFQETQYF. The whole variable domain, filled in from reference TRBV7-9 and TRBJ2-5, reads DTGVSQNPRHKITKRGQNVTFRCDPISEHNRLYWYRQTLGQGPEFLTYFQNEAQLEKSRLLSDRFSAERPKGSFSTLEIQRTEQGDSAMYLCASRTGRKGFQETQYFGPGTRLLVL.

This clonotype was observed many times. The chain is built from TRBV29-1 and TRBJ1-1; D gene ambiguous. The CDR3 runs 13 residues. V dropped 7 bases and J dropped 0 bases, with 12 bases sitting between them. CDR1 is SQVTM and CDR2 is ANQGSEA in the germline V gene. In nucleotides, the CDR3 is TGCAGCGCTGCGGGTCAGATGAACACTGAAGCTTTCTTT. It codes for CSAAGQMNTEAFF.

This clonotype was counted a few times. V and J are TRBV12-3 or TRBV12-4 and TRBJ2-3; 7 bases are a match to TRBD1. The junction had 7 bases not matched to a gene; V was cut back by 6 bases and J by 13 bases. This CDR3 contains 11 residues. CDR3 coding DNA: TGTGCCAGCAGACTGGGACAGCAGGAGTATTTT. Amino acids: CASRLGQQEYF.

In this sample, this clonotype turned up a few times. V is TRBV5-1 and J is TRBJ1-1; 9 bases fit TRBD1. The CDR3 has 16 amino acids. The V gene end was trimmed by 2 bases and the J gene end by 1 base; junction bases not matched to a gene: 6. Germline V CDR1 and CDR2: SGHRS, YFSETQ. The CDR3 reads CASSLNRGQANTEAFF. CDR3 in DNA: TGCGCCAGCAGCTTAAACAGGGGGCAAGCGAACACTGAAGCTTTCTTT.